This T cell receptor (beta chain) stems from a study of neoadjuvant anti-PD-1 for oral cavity cancer. Only in-frame clones appear in the TCRdb table, and some are missing; sequencing was by immunoSEQ multiplex PCR. This table has under 25,000 clones, about 25% appearing once. As for time point: after neoadjuvant nivolumab, at surgical resection. V lost 2 bases to trimming and J lost 6 bases, with 14 bases between them. The CDR3 covers 15 residues. Germline assignment: CDR1 MNHNY and CDR2 SVGAGI (reference sequence). This clone was found a few times. The origin of this receptor is a person aged 35 to 85 with oral cavity squamous cell carcinoma. The sample here was tumor tissue, taken after nivolumab (anti-PD-1) treatment. The rearrangement uses TRBV6-6 and TRBJ1-5; tentative D call: TRBD1 (5 bases). The CDR3 sequence is CASSYNGGWGQPQHF. CDR3 DNA sequence: TGTGCCAGCAGTTACAATGGGGGGTGGGGTCAGCCCCAGCATTTT.